One T cell receptor (beta chain) is described in this entry. The junction shows a germline mismatch at one end, possibly a read error. For the second PCR, which ran for 7 to 11 cycles, a sample-barcoded 5' primer and a J-beta primer mix were used. TCRdb itself ran the 5' RACE reads through MiXCR, one entry per CDR3 protein. The sample lists about 1.6 million distinct CDR3 sequences; almost 35% were seen once. Germline assignment: CDR1 MNHEY and CDR2 SMNVEV (reference sequence). The CDR3 has 15 residues. The data stem from a study of blood T cells in healthy people across ages. The origin of this receptor is a woman in her 30s in good health. The sequenced sample consisted of blood. The V and J genes are TRBV27 and TRBJ2-7; the D gene is possibly TRBD1 (6 bases). CDR3 sequence reads: CASSLARGLYYKQYF. As DNA, the CDR3 is TGTGCCAGCAGTTTAGCCAGGGGTCTATACTACAAGCAGTACTTC.